These T cell receptor beta chains were read from a single sample in a study of T cell responses to AZD1222 COVID-19 vaccine. The table came from immunoSEQ multiplex PCR; TCRdb's copy has only in-frame clones and leaves some out. This table has some 140,000 clones, 80% to 95% appearing once. Sequenced material: peripheral blood, taken on day 0 of AZD1222 vaccination. The receptor source for this set is an adult in good health. Each CDR3 is given with its conserved first and last residue. A D gene is named only where the DNA matches it firmly. Clone size is stated in some rows and not others, as once, few, many or a class when expanded.

j_call,d_call,v_call,cdr3_length,clone_size,cdr3_nt,cdr3_aa
TRBJ1-4,-,TRBV7-2,16,-,TGTGCCAGCAGCTTTGGGGGCTGGGGAACTAATGAAAAACTGTTTTTT,CASSFGGWGTNEKLFF
TRBJ2-1,-,TRBV18,17,-,TGTGCCAGCTCACCACTGACTAGTGGGAGCTCCTACAATGAGCAGTTCTTC,CASSPLTSGSSYNEQFF
TRBJ1-4,-,TRBV7-2,15,once,TGTGCCAGCAGCCGGGACTCAACAACTAATGAAAAACTGTTTTTT,CASSRDSTTNEKLFF
TRBJ2-1,-,TRBV7-2,12,-,TGTGCCAGCAGCAATCACTACAATGAGCAGTTCTTC,CASSNHYNEQFF
TRBJ1-1,-,TRBV10-1,15,-,TGCGCCAGCAGTGAGAGAAGACCGATGAACACTGAAGCTTTCTTT,CASSERRPMNTEAFF
TRBJ2-7,TRBD1,TRBV2,15,-,TGTGCCAGCAGGATGGGACAGGGTTTCTCCTACGAGCAGTACTTC,CASRMGQGFSYEQYF
TRBJ2-1,-,TRBV3-1/TRBV3-2,16,-,TGTGCCAGCAGCCAAGATACAGGGGACTTACACAATGAGCAGTTCTTC,CASSQDTGDLHNEQFF
TRBJ1-3,-,TRBV2,13,-,TGTGCCAGCCAGGCTGGGGAAGGAAACACCATATATTTT,CASQAGEGNTIYF
TRBJ2-1,TRBD2,TRBV2,15,-,TGTGCCAGCAGCGTACTAGCGGGCTCCTACAATGAGCAGTTCTTC,CASSVLAGSYNEQFF
TRBJ1-1,-,TRBV6-6,13,-,TGTGCCAGCGGCGCGGGGGAAAACACTGAAGCTTTCTTT,CASGAGENTEAFF
TRBJ1-4,-,TRBV28,17,-,TGTGCCAGCGACTCGACCCGCAGGGCTGAAGCTAATGAAAAACTGTTTTTT,CASDSTRRAEANEKLFF
TRBJ1-2,-,TRBV28,14,-,TGTGCCAGCAGCCTCGGGACGTCCAGGCTTGGCTACACCTTC,CASSLGTSRLGYTF
TRBJ1-1,-,TRBV5-6,13,once,TGTGCCAGCAGCCCGGGGTTTAGGGCTGAAGCTTTCTTT,CASSPGFRAEAFF
TRBJ1-1,-,TRBV7-9,16,-,TGTGCCAGCAGCTTAGATGGTTGGCGGACGAACACTGAAGCTTTCTTT,CASSLDGWRTNTEAFF
TRBJ2-1,-,TRBV28,13,-,TGTGCCAGCAGTTTAGTTGTTTACAATGAGCAGTTCTTC,CASSLVVYNEQFF
TRBJ1-1,-,TRBV6-5,14,-,TGTGCCAGCAGCCGGAGGAGGATGAACACTGAAGCTTTCTTT,CASSRRRMNTEAFF
TRBJ2-3,TRBD2,TRBV28,16,-,TGTGCCAGCAGTTTGGGGGAGGGCCGTCGAACAGATACGCAGTATTTT,CASSLGEGRRTDTQYF
TRBJ2-5,-,TRBV27,11,-,TGTGCCAGCAGAAGTAGAGAGACCCAGTACTTC,CASRSRETQYF
TRBJ2-2,-,TRBV27,13,-,TGTGCCAGCGAAAACAGGTGGAACGGGGAGCTGTTTTTT,CASENRWNGELFF
TRBJ2-1,-,TRBV27,14,-,TGTGCCAGCTTCAGGGTAGGTCTATACAATGAGCAGTTCTTC,CASFRVGLYNEQFF
TRBJ2-7,-,TRBV5-6,14,once,TGTGCCAGCAGCTTGTCGGGGGTTCGCTACGAGCAGTACTTC,CASSLSGVRYEQYF
TRBJ1-1,-,TRBV9,17,-,TGTGCCAGCAGCCCTAGGGGGAGACAGAGCCCGAACACTGAAGCTTTCTTT,CASSPRGRQSPNTEAFF
TRBJ1-4,TRBD1,TRBV6-5,14,once,TGTGCCAGCAGGACAGGGCAGGCTAATGAAAAACTGTTTTTT,CASRTGQANEKLFF
TRBJ1-5,-,TRBV4-3,13,-,TGCGCCAGCAGCCAAGATTTGGTTCAGCCCCAGCATTTT,CASSQDLVQPQHF
TRBJ1-1,-,TRBV19,15,-,TGTGCCAGTAGGGGTATACAGGGCCCCGGCACTGAAGCTTTCTTT,CASRGIQGPGTEAFF
TRBJ1-2,TRBD1,TRBV6-2/TRBV6-3,13,-,TGTGCCAGCAGTTACACAGGGGACTATGGCTACACCTTC,CASSYTGDYGYTF
TRBJ1-1,-,TRBV5-8,14,-,TGTGCCAGCAGCTCCCCGGGGGGGCAAACTGAAGCTTTCTTT,CASSSPGGQTEAFF
TRBJ1-2,-,TRBV6-5,15,-,TGTGCCAGCATCACCGAGGGGGGTTTTGGTTATGGCTACACCTTC,CASITEGGFGYGYTF
TRBJ2-3,-,TRBV13,15,-,TGTGCCAGCAGCTTAGCTCCCACCAACACAGATACGCAGTATTTT,CASSLAPTNTDTQYF
TRBJ2-7,-,TRBV11-2,13,-,TGTGCCACTCTGGGCAGGAGCTCCTACGAGCAGTACTTC,CATLGRSSYEQYF
TRBJ2-5,TRBD2,TRBV28,16,-,TGTGCCAGCAGTTTAGATCTAGCGGGAGGCCAAGAGACCCAGTACTTC,CASSLDLAGGQETQYF
TRBJ2-2,TRBD1,TRBV10-3,13,once,TGTGCCATTCGGACAGGGCACACCGGGGAGCTGTTTTTT,CAIRTGHTGELFF
TRBJ1-3,-,TRBV28,15,-,TGTGCCAGCAGCCCCCGTCTGTACTCTGGAAACACCATATATTTT,CASSPRLYSGNTIYF
TRBJ2-7,-,TRBV5-1,13,-,TGCGCCAGCAGCTTGGGACAGAACTACGAGCAGTACTTC,CASSLGQNYEQYF
TRBJ2-3,TRBD2,TRBV5-4,16,-,TGTGCCAGCAGCGCTGGGACTAGCGGGGTCACAGATACGCAGTATTTT,CASSAGTSGVTDTQYF
TRBJ2-1,-,TRBV7-9,11,-,TGTGCCAGCAGCCGATCGGATGAGCAGTTCTTC,CASSRSDEQFF
TRBJ1-6,-,TRBV5-4,16,-,TGTGCCAGCAGCTTGGCCGCGATTAGAGGCTCTTCACCCCTCCACTTT,CASSLAAIRGSSPLHF
TRBJ1-3,-,TRBV3-1/TRBV3-2,13,-,TGTGCCAGCAGCCAAGATCTAGTGGGGACCATATATTTT,CASSQDLVGTIYF
TRBJ1-2,-,TRBV5-6,15,-,TGTGCCAGCAGCCTGGTCCAGGGGCTCGTCTATGGCTACACCTTC,CASSLVQGLVYGYTF
TRBJ2-1,-,TRBV18,15,-,TGTGCCAGCTCACCTCGGGACCAGCGGTCAGGCGAGCAGTTCTTC,CASSPRDQRSGEQFF
TRBJ1-2,TRBD1,TRBV28,11,-,TGTGCCAGCGAGATAGACAGGGCCTACACCTTC,CASEIDRAYTF
TRBJ2-5,TRBD2,TRBV4-1,18,-,TGCGCCAGCAGCCCAAGAGGCCAAGGGCTAGCGGGACAAGAGACCCAGTACTTC,CASSPRGQGLAGQETQYF
TRBJ1-2,-,TRBV29-1,13,-,TGCAGCGTTGGAGCCCCGACTAACTATGGCTACACCTTC,CSVGAPTNYGYTF
TRBJ1-1,-,TRBV4-2,14,-,TGTGCCAGCAGCCATATTGGACAGAACACTGAAGCTTTCTTT,CASSHIGQNTEAFF
TRBJ2-5,-,TRBV13,13,once,TGTGCCAGCAGCTCGGAGTTTCTAGAGACCCAGTACTTC,CASSSEFLETQYF
TRBJ2-7,TRBD2,TRBV3-1/TRBV3-2,20,-,TGTGCCAGCAGCCAAGATCGAACTAGCGGTGCAGGTATTCAAGGTTACGAGCAGTACTTC,CASSQDRTSGAGIQGYEQYF
TRBJ1-1,-,TRBV7-9,11,-,TGTGCCAGCAGCATTTTAACCGGGGGCTCCTTT,CASSILTGGSF
TRBJ2-2,-,TRBV2,14,-,TGTGCCAGCATTGGACAGCCGAACACCGGGGAGCTGTTTTTT,CASIGQPNTGELFF
TRBJ1-2,TRBD1,TRBV5-4,14,-,TGTGCCAGCAGCGGCCGGGACAGACTATATGGCTACACCTTC,CASSGRDRLYGYTF
TRBJ1-2,-,TRBV10-1,12,-,TGCGCCAGCTCCGATGGAGTGGGGGGCTACACCTTC,CASSDGVGGYTF
TRBJ1-1,-,TRBV12-2,18,-,TGTGCAAGTCGCCTCAGCCGGGACAGCAAAAGCATGAACACTGAAGCTTTCTTT,CASRLSRDSKSMNTEAFF